The clone carrying this T cell receptor (beta chain) was detected many times. As yet, its antigen is unknown. The sample belongs to a study of breast tumors, draining lymph nodes, adjacent tissues. Findings and caveats of the study: Findings are consistent with lymph node origin and intratumoral expansion of most tumor T cells. Luminal-like breast cancer showed significantly greater tumor-nontumor repertoire similarity than basal-like breast cancer did. The lymph node origin of tumor T cells was framed as consistent with a hypothesis, not demonstrated. Tumors had less TCR diversity than lymph nodes, more than nontumor tissue.

One entry per CDR3 protein results from TCRdb running MiXCR on the multiplex PCR reads. Counted here are about 220,000 distinct CDR3 sequences, less than 40% occurring once; the ten biggest clones make up approximately 3.6%. Samples came from axillary lymph nodes draining the breast cancer. CDR1 is DFQATT and CDR2 is SNEGSKA in the germline V gene (reference sequence). This CDR3 has 14 amino acids. V lost 0 bases and J lost 2, with 11 bases in between. V is TRBV20-1 and J is TRBJ2-7; no clear D. This TCR was sampled from a female donor with breast cancer. Some clones in this sample may be carry-over from other donors' samples. Sequenced sample: axillary lymph node tissue. The CDR3 nucleotides read TGCAGTGCTAGAGATAGCCGGACGCCCTACGAGCAGTACTTC. Protein sequence: CSARDSRTPYEQYF.